The clone carrying this T cell receptor (beta chain) has more than one count but fewer than ten. Antigen specificity is unknown. The data were taken from a study of cytomegalovirus exposure and HLA in healthy donors. The overall study: A prior analysis found 100 million to 140 million unique TCR beta sequences from around 180 million T cells. There were approximately 400 genotyped donors. Of these, 81% fell in the genetic ancestry cluster associated with self-reported Caucasian donors.

60 Vbeta and 13 Jbeta primers were used in PCR. Data came from immunoSEQ multiplex PCR; TCRdb stores just in-frame clones and leaves some out. This sample has approximately 130,000 clones; around four fifths occur once, and the top ten carry about 1%. Trimming took 4 bases from V and 2 from J; bases not matched to a gene: 4. Germline values: CDR1 SGHTA, CDR2 FQGNSA. This CDR3 has 14 amino acids. Study-wide findings and caveats: Presence/absence analyses assumed roughly uniform sequencing depth across donors. Excluded: some indistinguishable V segments such as TRBV6-2 and TRBV6-3.

J is TRBJ2-7 and V is TRBV7-2, with 8 positions matching TRBD1. The specimen was PBMCs. The TCR comes from a boy aged 5-17 years in good health and CMV-seronegative. The CDR3 coding sequence is TGTGCCAGCAGCTCAGACAGGGGCCCCTACGAGCAGTACTTC. Translation gives CASSSDRGPYEQYF.